Only a few counts were recorded for the clone carrying this T cell receptor (beta chain). This sample was included in a study of blood T cell repertoires in COVID-19. Study details: The cDNA or gDNA used as material had been derived from T cells, B-cell-depleted T cells, or PBMCs.

Cohorts were based on clinical histories the participants reported. The germline V and J ends were trimmed by 1 base and 5 bases, with 14 bases remaining between them. CDR1 is MGHRA, CDR2 YSYEKL, per germline. This CDR3 is 15 amino acids long. In the authors' methods: Estimation of nucleated cell counts was performed using reference gene primer amplification. Here immunoSEQ multiplex PCR was the method, and the copy in TCRdb shows in-frame clones only, minus some. The D gene and trimming were derived from the DNA, and the V and J assignments and clone size from that table. The sample has 150,000 to 200,000 clones, approximately 79% seen once; the top ten hold about 5.5%.

The sample comprised PBMCs or T cells enriched from blood (not recorded which). This clonotype originated in a woman aged 55-75 years with acute COVID-19. The chain has TRBV4-1 and TRBJ1-2, with D possibly being TRBD1 (5 bases). The CDR3 DNA sequence: TGCGCCAGCAGCCAAGGTCTCGCGGGGGAATATGGCTACACCTTC. Amino acids: CASSQGLAGEYGYTF.